The 29 T cell receptor beta chains presented below share a single source sample, sequenced in a study of radiotherapy plus CTLA-4 blockade in lung cancer. Repertoires were generated with immunoSEQ multiplex PCR, while TCRdb's copy carries only in-frame clones and drops some. Among around 70,000 clones listed, around 86% were seen once. The sample here was peripheral blood, taken from a patient treated with radiotherapy plus ipilimumab. These receptors all stem from a human donor with non-small cell lung cancer who had a partial response to radiotherapy plus ipilimumab.

The V gene is TRBV5-4, the J gene TRBJ2-7; TRBD2 matches 7 bases. Germline V lookup: CDR1 SGHNT, CDR2 YYREEE (reference sequence). The CDR3 length is 15 residues. J gave up 0 bases and V 2 bases, and 5 bases lay outside the gene matches. CDR3 sequence: CASSFVGGGSYEQYF. The CDR3 bases are TGTGCCAGCAGCTTTGTGGGGGGGGGCTCCTACGAGCAGTACTTC.

The V and J genes are TRBV2 and TRBJ2-7; D perhaps matches TRBD1 (9 bases). CDR3 length equals 15 residues. V was shortened by 6 bases and J by 4 bases, with 19 bases between the two germline ends. CDR1 and CDR2 (germline): SNHLY, FYNNEI. This CDR3 is CASRTGGTGMYEQYF. Written as DNA, the CDR3 is TGTGCCAGCAGGACGGGAGGGACAGGGATGTACGAGCAGTACTTC.

CDR3 coding DNA: TGTGCCAGCACCTCTTGGGACTACGCCTACGAGCAGTACTTC. Translated: CASTSWDYAYEQYF. The V and J genes are TRBV28 and TRBJ2-7, with TRBD2 matching 7 bases. This CDR3 region has 14 residues. With 7 bases clipped from V and 2 bases from J, the junction kept 8 bases outside the gene matches. Germline values: CDR1 MDHEN, CDR2 SYDVKM.

The V and J genes are TRBV15 and TRBJ2-1; 10 nucleotides match TRBD2. Looked up from germline, CDR1 is LNHNV and CDR2 is YYDKDF (reference sequence). The CDR3 has 15 amino acids. The V segment lost 0 bases and the J segment 10 bases; nucleotides outside the gene matches: 6. The CDR3 reads CATSRDEREGGEQFF. DNA of the CDR3: TGTGCCACCAGCAGAGACGAGCGGGAGGGGGGAGAGCAGTTCTTC.

In its sample, this clone was seen a few times. The genes are TRBV5-6 and TRBJ1-2; possible D gene TRBD1, 5 bases. The CDR3 loop spans 14 amino acids. V was clipped by 4 bases and J by 2 bases, with 12 bases between them. The V gene's germline CDR1 is SGHDT and CDR2 YYEEEE. In DNA form, the CDR3 reads TGTGCCAGCAGCCTGGGGCGGGGCAACTATGGCTACACCTTC. Translated, it gives CASSLGRGNYGYTF.

The rearrangement joins TRBV19 to TRBJ2-1, with 13 bases aligning to TRBD2. The trim removed 3 bases at V and 6 bases at J, leaving 2 bases unmatched. There are 15 residues in the CDR3. Germline lookup yields CDR1 LNHDA and CDR2 SQIVND (reference sequence). The CDR3 sequence: CASSIGLAGVNEQFF. CDR3 in DNA: TGTGCCAGTAGTATCGGACTAGCGGGAGTCAATGAGCAGTTCTTC.

Only a few counts were recorded for this clone. The chain employs TRBV4-2 and TRBJ1-2, with 9 bases fitting TRBD1. The length of the CDR3 is 16 residues. The V segment lost 0 bases and the J segment 4 bases; nucleotides outside the gene matches: 6. Looked up from germline, CDR1 is LGHNA and CDR2 is YNFKEQ. CDR3 nucleotides: TGTGCCAGCAGCCAAGAGGGGGGACAGGGCGGCTATGGCTACACCTTC. It specifies CASSQEGGQGGYGYTF.

This chain joins TRBV11-2 and TRBJ2-3; D may be TRBD1 (6 bases). Trimming cost V 4 bases and J 2 bases, with 10 bases left between them. Germline CDR1 SGHAT, CDR2 FQNNGV. The CDR3 has 14 residues. CDR3 residues: CASSSGHLTDTQYF. The CDR3 DNA reads as TGTGCCAGCAGCTCGGGACACCTCACAGATACGCAGTATTTT.

The gene calls are TRBV7-2 and TRBJ2-3; TRBD2 matches 10 bases. CDR1 and CDR2 (germline): SGHTA, FQGNSA. CDR3 length: 15 amino acids. Trimming cost V 7 bases and J 2 bases; bases outside gene matches: 6. DNA for the CDR3: TGTGCCAGCAATCCCCTAGCGGGGGCCACAGATACGCAGTATTTT. It translates to CASNPLAGATDTQYF. The whole variable domain, filled in from reference TRBV7-2 and TRBJ2-3, reads GAGVSQSPSNKVTEKGKDVELRCDPISGHTALYWYRQSLGQGLEFLIYFQGNSAPDKSGLPSDRFSAERTGGSVSTLTIQRTQQEDSAVYLCASNPLAGATDTQYFGPGTRLTVL.

The chain has TRBV27 and TRBJ2-1, with a tentative D call TRBD1 (6 bases). The germline gives CDR1 MNHEY, CDR2 SMNVEV (reference sequence). Trimming shortened V by 3 bases and J by 1 base, and 22 bases separated the two germline ends. This CDR3 is 19 amino acids long. CDR3 DNA: TGTGCCAGCAGTTTGGGGGTCAGGGGTAATACGGGGTCCTACAATGAGCAGTTCTTC. Its translation: CASSLGVRGNTGSYNEQFF.

This rearrangement joins TRBV5-4 to TRBJ1-4, with a weak D call TRBD1 (5 bases). The CDR3 consists of 16 residues. The germline V and J ends were trimmed by 4 bases and 7 bases, with 20 bases remaining between them. Germline-derived CDR1 and CDR2 are SGHNT and YYREEE (reference sequence). CDR3 protein: CASSATRGGEVEKLFF. CDR3 in DNA: TGTGCCAGCAGCGCCACCCGCGGGGGTGAGGTTGAAAAACTGTTTTTT.

The count of this clone is one. The CDR3 coding sequence is TGTGCCAGCAGCGCGAGGGCCGGGGGATATACCGGGGAGCTGTTTTTT. It specifies CASSARAGGYTGELFF. The rearrangement links TRBV9 to TRBJ2-2, with a tentative D call TRBD2 (6 bases). Trimming cost V 3 bases and J 5 bases, with 17 bases left between them. Germline V lookup: CDR1 SGDLS, CDR2 YYNGEE. The CDR3 loop spans 16 amino acids.

This clone was counted a few times. The chain is built from TRBV9 and TRBJ2-7; 9 bases match TRBD2. With 4 bases clipped from V and 6 bases from J, the junction kept 5 bases outside the gene matches. The CDR3 length is 13 residues. The V gene's germline CDR1 is SGDLS and CDR2 YYNGEE. CDR3 DNA: TGTGCCAGCAGCTTTAGCGGGGGCGCCGAGCAGTACTTC. It specifies CASSFSGGAEQYF.

This chain uses TRBV28 with TRBJ2-5; D is unclear. The DNA end favors TRBJ2-7, so the J call may be wrong. From germline, CDR1 is MDHEN and CDR2 SYDVKM. The CDR3 is 12 residues long. The CDR3 loop reads CASSLVSYEQYF. In DNA, the CDR3 is TGTGCCAGCAGCCTAGTCTCCTACGAGCAGTACTTC.

For this clone: Other DNA sequences of this sample code for an identical CDR3. This chain connects TRBV2 to TRBJ2-3; D gene ambiguous. Germline V gives CDR1 SNHLY, CDR2 FYNNEI. CDR3 length: 15 residues. V was pared by 3 bases and J by 0 bases, with 10 bases between. The CDR3 sequence is CASSDERTSTDTQYF. As DNA, the CDR3 is TGTGCCAGCAGTGATGAGAGAACTAGCACAGATACGCAGTATTTT.

The chain carries TRBV4-1 and TRBJ2-2; D gene uncertain. Germline V lookup: CDR1 MGHRA, CDR2 YSYEKL. The CDR3 length is 13 residues. Trimming removed 3 bases from V and 6 bases from J, with 8 bases in between. CDR3 loop: CASSQARPGELFF. The CDR3 region has the DNA TGCGCCAGCAGCCAGGCTAGGCCCGGGGAGCTGTTTTTT.

The chain employs TRBV5-1 and TRBJ2-7; 12 positions agree with TRBD1. The CDR3 is 15 residues long. The J segment lost 5 bases and the V segment lost 3 bases, leaving 6 bases of the junction unmatched. Germline CDR1 reads SGHRS; CDR2 reads YFSETQ. CDR3 in amino acids: CASSSSGTGGDEQYF. CDR3 DNA: TGCGCCAGCAGCTCCTCCGGGACAGGGGGCGACGAGCAGTACTTC.

This chain links TRBV19 with TRBJ2-1, with 8 positions matching TRBD2. The CDR3 has 16 amino acids. Germline CDR1 is LNHDA and CDR2 is SQIVND (reference sequence). V shed 6 bases and J 6 bases; nucleotides not matched to a gene: 13. Written as DNA, the CDR3 is TGTGCCAGTAGGACAGCAACTAGCGGAGGGGGCAATGAGCAGTTCTTC. This codes for CASRTATSGGGNEQFF.

V usage is TRBV18 and J usage is TRBJ2-1; no reliable D call. Germline loops: CDR1 KGHSH, CDR2 LQKENI. V lost 3 bases to trimming and J lost 0 bases, with 9 bases between them. CDR3 size: 15 residues. DNA for the CDR3: TGTGCCAGCTCACCCCAGGCTGCCTCCTACAATGAGCAGTTCTTC. Protein product: CASSPQAASYNEQFF.

V and J are TRBV13 and TRBJ1-2, with 10 bases identical to TRBD1. This CDR3 spans 15 amino acids. CDR1 and CDR2 from the germline V gene are PRHDT and FYEKMQ (reference sequence). V was clipped by 4 bases and J by 7 bases; unmatched bases: 9. The CDR3 region has the DNA TGTGCCAGCAGCTCCCGGGACAGGGGTCTTAGTGGCTACACCTTC. This codes for CASSSRDRGLSGYTF.

The chain recombines TRBV6-1 with TRBJ2-7, with 12 bases aligning to TRBD1. CDR1 and CDR2 from the germline V gene are MNHNS and SASEGT. This CDR3 is 16 amino acids long. V lost 2 bases to trimming and J lost 5 bases; unmatched junction nucleotides: 7. This chain's CDR3 is CASSERRGTGGDEQYF. CDR3 nucleotide sequence: TGTGCCAGCAGTGAAAGGAGAGGGACAGGGGGCGACGAGCAGTACTTC.

The rearrangement links TRBV5-1 to TRBJ2-1; D may be TRBD2 (6 bases). V was clipped by 3 bases and J by 3 bases, with 19 bases between them. Germline V CDR1 and CDR2: SGHRS, YFSETQ. This CDR3 spans 17 amino acids. The DNA of the CDR3 is TGCGCCAGCAGCTGGGTTCGATCGGAGGGGTTCTACAATGAGCAGTTCTTC. Its protein product is CASSWVRSEGFYNEQFF.

The chain is built from TRBV10-2 and TRBJ2-1; D not resolved. The V gene lost 5 bases and the J gene lost 4 bases, with 3 bases spanning the gap. This CDR3 has 11 amino acids. The germline V gene encodes CDR1 WSHSY and CDR2 SAAADI. CDR3 residues: CASSPYNEQFF. CDR3 nucleotide sequence: TGCGCCAGCAGTCCGTACAATGAGCAGTTCTTC.

The chain uses TRBV15 and TRBJ2-3; 7 positions match TRBD1. Trimming at V came to 4 bases and at J to 6 bases, leaving 7 bases not matched to a gene. The CDR3 sequence is 14 residues long. Germline CDR1 is LNHNV and CDR2 is YYDKDF (reference sequence). The CDR3 DNA follows: TGTGCCACCAGCATTCCCAGGGGGTCCGATACGCAGTATTTT. Protein sequence: CATSIPRGSDTQYF.

The chain combines TRBV6-6 with TRBJ2-1; D may be TRBD2 (5 bases). This CDR3 is 15 amino acids long. The germline V gene encodes CDR1 MNHNY and CDR2 SVGAGI (reference sequence). The V end was cut by 6 bases, the J end by 0 bases, with 12 bases between. The CDR3 DNA is TGTGCCAGCAGCTCGGACTCGAGCTCCTACAATGAGCAGTTCTTC. Its protein is CASSSDSSSYNEQFF.

The J gene is TRBJ1-5, the V gene TRBV2; 7 bases match TRBD1. From germline, CDR1 is SNHLY and CDR2 FYNNEI. The CDR3 extends over 17 amino acids. The junction had 10 bases not matched to a gene; V was cut back by 4 bases and J by 1 base. Here the CDR3 DNA reads TGTGCCAGCAGTGTAAGGGGGCCTGGCAGCAGCAATCAGCCCCAGCATTTT. Protein: CASSVRGPGSSNQPQHF.

The rearrangement links TRBV6-4 to TRBJ2-2; D may be TRBD2 (7 bases). The CDR3 runs to 15 residues. CDR1 is MRHNA and CDR2 is SNTAGT in the germline V gene. With 2 bases removed from V and 5 bases from J, the gap between germline ends came to 12 bases. The DNA of the CDR3 is TGTGCCAGCAGTGACGGGGGCGGGGGAACCGGGGAGCTGTTTTTT. It is translated as CASSDGGGGTGELFF.

This clone was seen more than once but under ten times. The J gene is TRBJ2-1, the V gene TRBV7-7; D is possibly TRBD1 (5 bases). This CDR3 contains 13 residues. V was pared by 3 bases and J by 8 bases, with 11 bases between. From germline, CDR1 is SSHAT and CDR2 FNYEAQ (reference sequence). DNA for the CDR3: TGTGCCAGCAGCTTCCCTCCCAGGGATGAGCAGTTCTTC. Protein sequence: CASSFPPRDEQFF.

The rearrangement links TRBV10-1 to TRBJ2-7; 15 bases line up with TRBD2. Trimming at V came to 4 bases and at J to 8 bases, leaving 6 bases not matched to a gene. The CDR3 totals 15 residues. From germline, CDR1 is WNHNN and CDR2 SYGVQD (reference sequence). The CDR3 loop reads CASSGTGLAGGQQYF. CDR3 nucleotides: TGCGCCAGCAGTGGCACCGGACTAGCGGGAGGGCAGCAGTACTTC.